The 14 T cell receptor beta chains below come from one sample, sequenced in a study of TIL therapy for anti-PD-1-resistant metastatic lung cancer. Time point indicated: pre-treatment sample, taken before nivolumab and TIL therapy. Sequencing used immunoSEQ v3. Repertoires were generated with immunoSEQ multiplex PCR, while TCRdb's copy carries only in-frame clones and drops some. The sample records tens of thousands of clones, 70% to 85% being singletons. The sequenced sample was blood, obtained at baseline. The source of these receptors is a man between 70 and 80 years old with non-small cell lung cancer.

The chain combines TRBV19 with TRBJ2-3; no definite D call. V was cut by 8 bases and J by 4 bases, with 13 bases left in between. CDR1 and CDR2 (germline): LNHDA, SQIVND (reference sequence). The CDR3 consists of 13 residues. The CDR3, as DNA: TGTGCCAGTGCCTTTATTGGGGCAGATACGCAGTATTTT. Translated: CASAFIGADTQYF.

This chain joins TRBV5-4 and TRBJ2-5; a possible D gene is TRBD1 (5 bases). V lost 1 base and J lost 1, with 8 bases in between. Germline-derived CDR1 and CDR2 are SGHNT and YYREEE (reference sequence). This CDR3 comprises 14 residues. The CDR3 here is CASSLKQGQETQYF. For the CDR3, the DNA is TGTGCCAGCAGCTTGAAGCAGGGCCAAGAGACCCAGTACTTC.

This clone was observed a handful of times. The V gene is TRBV7-9, the J gene TRBJ2-3; 7 bases map to TRBD2. V was clipped by 5 bases and J by 2 bases; unmatched bases: 7. CDR1 is SEHNR and CDR2 is FQNEAQ in the germline V gene (reference sequence). This CDR3 comprises 15 residues. The CDR3 spells CASSPWRESTDTQYF. The DNA for the CDR3 is TGTGCCAGCAGCCCCTGGCGGGAGTCCACAGATACGCAGTATTTT.

This clone was seen once. The chain has TRBV30 and TRBJ2-2; D not certain. This CDR3 region has 13 residues. Trimming shortened V by 1 base and J by 4 bases, and 7 bases separated the two germline ends. CDR1 is GTSNPN and CDR2 is SVGIG in the germline V gene (reference sequence). Written as DNA, the CDR3 is TGTGCCTGGAGTGAGGGTTCCACCGGGGAGCTGTTTTTT. Encoded protein: CAWSEGSTGELFF. The whole variable domain, remainder taken from reference TRBV30 and TRBJ2-2, is SQTIHQWPATLVQPVGSPLSLECTVEGTSNPNLYWYRQAAGRGLQLLFYSVGIGQISSEVPQNLSASRPQDRQFILSSKKLLLSDSGFYLCAWSEGSTGELFFGEGSRLTVL.

The chain uses TRBV9 and TRBJ2-5; 8 bases match TRBD2. CDR1 and CDR2 (germline): SGDLS, YYNGEE. J was trimmed by 2 bases and V by 3 bases; bases with no gene match: 3. CDR3 length: 14 residues. The CDR3 DNA is TGTGCCAGCAGCGCGACTAGCGCGCAAGAGACCCAGTACTTC. Its protein product is CASSATSAQETQYF.

This sequence joins TRBV5-1 and TRBJ1-4; 8 bases are a match to TRBD1. V shed 4 bases, J shed 8 bases, and the junction held 13 bases outside the gene matches. The CDR3 runs to 16 residues. Germline V gives CDR1 SGHRS, CDR2 YFSETQ. As DNA, the CDR3 is TGCGCCAGCAGCATACTAAACCAGGGGGCATCGGAAAAACTGTTTTTT. Protein product: CASSILNQGASEKLFF.

This clone was seen once. J is TRBJ2-2 and V is TRBV28, with TRBD2 matching over 7 bases. The ends lost 2 bases at V and 4 bases at J; junction bases unmatched: 4. CDR1 is MDHEN, CDR2 SYDVKM, per germline. The CDR3 sequence is 15 residues long. The chain's CDR3 is CASSLSGTGTGELFF. Here the CDR3 DNA reads TGTGCCAGCAGTTTAAGCGGGACGGGCACCGGGGAGCTGTTTTTT.

V and J are TRBV29-1 and TRBJ1-2; D possibly corresponds to TRBD1 (6 bases). Germline CDR1 SQVTM, CDR2 ANQGSEA. The V gene lost 4 bases and the J gene lost 2 bases, with 14 bases spanning the gap. The CDR3 spans 14 residues. CDR3: CSVVAGGANYGYTF. The DNA for the CDR3 is TGCAGCGTTGTTGCCGGGGGGGCGAACTATGGCTACACCTTC.

This clone was found a few times. The chain employs TRBV7-7 and TRBJ1-1; D is unresolved. Per germline, CDR1 SSHAT and CDR2 FNYEAQ (reference sequence). Trimming removed 4 bases from V and 10 bases from J, with 13 bases in between. The CDR3 has 12 residues. DNA of the CDR3: TGTGCCAGCAGCTCGGGTGTAAATGGAGCTTTCTTT. It encodes CASSSGVNGAFF.

The chain has TRBV6-5 and TRBJ2-5; no firm D call. The CDR3 consists of 13 residues. Germline CDR1 is MNHEY and CDR2 is SVGAGI. V was trimmed by 9 bases and J by 5 bases, leaving 16 bases between them. CDR3 nucleotides: TGTGCCAGTCGACCCTTAGTTACGGAGACCCAGTACTTC. Translation: CASRPLVTETQYF.

The chain is built from TRBV5-1 and TRBJ1-1, with D hard to call. Germline V gene sequence: CDR1 SGHRS, CDR2 YFSETQ. The germline V and J ends were trimmed by 2 bases and 5 bases, with 16 bases remaining between them. This CDR3 has 15 amino acids. CDR3 in DNA: TGCGCCAGCAGCTTCTCCGGTGAGAGGGCGACTGAAGCTTTCTTT. Translating it yields CASSFSGERATEAFF.

This chain links TRBV6-5 with TRBJ2-1; possibly TRBD2 for D (6 bases). With 4 bases removed from V and 1 base from J, the gap between germline ends came to 11 bases. This CDR3 spans 15 amino acids. CDR1 and CDR2 from the germline V gene are MNHEY and SVGAGI. CDR3 DNA sequence: TGTGCCAGCAGTTTAAGCGGGCAATCCTACAATGAGCAGTTCTTC. Protein: CASSLSGQSYNEQFF.

V is TRBV5-4 and J is TRBJ1-1; TRBD1 aligns across 8 bases. CDR1 SGHNT and CDR2 YYREEE come from the germline V gene (reference sequence). V shed 5 bases, J shed 1 base, and the junction held 4 bases outside the gene matches. CDR3 length equals 14 residues. The CDR3 DNA sequence: TGTGCCAGCAGGTCAGGGGGCTCGAACACTGAAGCTTTCTTT. Translated, it gives CASRSGGSNTEAFF.

V is TRBV4-1 and J is TRBJ1-2; tentatively, D is TRBD1 (5 bases). This CDR3 has 14 residues. V was cut by 8 bases and J by 5 bases, with 18 bases left in between. Germline V gene sequence: CDR1 MGHRA, CDR2 YSYEKL. The CDR3 DNA sequence: TGCGCCAGCGGGGGTGGGGGGGTTTCATATGGCTACACCTTC. Protein product: CASGGGGVSYGYTF.